This T cell receptor beta chain appears in the sequencing data of a study of a mutant IDH1 vaccine in newly diagnosed glioma. Study conclusions and caveats: The vaccine induced immune responses, and these occurred in approximately 94% of patients.

Notes on this clone: Its antigen is unknown.

Measured with immunoSEQ multiplex PCR; TCRdb has only the in-frame clones, and not every one. The sample has about 55,000 clones; 84% are singletons. Trimming removed 7 bases from V and 0 bases from J; junction bases left unmatched: 13. Germline V gene sequence: CDR1 SNHLY, CDR2 FYNNEI. This CDR3 has 19 residues. Stated time point: week 35, safety follow-up. The investigators gave 300 ug of mutant IDH1 20-mer peptide in each vaccine dose, together with topical imiquimod. The gene calls are TRBV2 and TRBJ2-6, with 9 bases matching TRBD1. Sequencing used PBMCs, obtained from a glioma patient whose treatment included an IDH1 peptide vaccine. The TCR comes from a woman younger than 30 with glioma. The CDR3 sequence: CASKGVPGTGTSGANVLTF. The CDR3 DNA reads TGTGCCAGCAAAGGGGTCCCGGGGACAGGGACCTCTGGGGCCAACGTCCTGACTTTC.